The 24 T cell receptor beta chains presented below share a single source sample, sequenced in a study of cytomegalovirus exposure and HLA in healthy donors. The PCR used 60 Vbeta and 13 Jbeta primers. Data came from immunoSEQ multiplex PCR; TCRdb stores just in-frame clones and leaves some out. The table has 200,000 or so clones, 78% seen once. What was sequenced was PBMCs. These receptors all stem from a woman aged 25 to 45 in good health and CMV-seropositive.

This clone was picked up one time. This chain connects TRBV11-2 to TRBJ2-1, with TRBD1 identical over 9 bases. The CDR3 sequence is 17 residues long. Germline trimming cut 5 bases from V and 3 bases from J; bases unmatched to any gene: 11. Germline lookup yields CDR1 SGHAT and CDR2 FQNNGV. DNA for the CDR3: TGTGCCAGCAGCCCCCGGACAGGGGTAAGTTTCTACAATGAGCAGTTCTTC. Its protein product is CASSPRTGVSFYNEQFF. Full variable domain (remainder filled in from reference TRBV11-2 and TRBJ2-1): EAGVAQSPRYKIIEKRQSVAFWCNPISGHATLYWYQQILGQGPKLLIQFQNNGVVDDSQLPKDRFSAERLKGVDSTLKIQPAKLEDSAVYLCASSPRTGVSFYNEQFFGPGTRLTVL.

CDR3 nucleotide sequence: TGCGCCAGCAGCCTACGACAGGGATACGCCGGGGAGCTGTTTTTT. Translating it yields CASSLRQGYAGELFF. V gene TRBV4-1 combines with J gene TRBJ2-2; 7 bases line up with TRBD1. With 4 bases clipped from V and 6 bases from J, the junction kept 8 bases outside the gene matches. The CDR3 totals 15 residues. The germline CDR1 and CDR2 sequences are MGHRA and YSYEKL.

In its sample, this clone was seen once. The rearrangement joins TRBV4-2 to TRBJ1-2; D call uncertain. Trimming took off 3 bases at V and 4 bases at J, with 15 bases between the two ends. The CDR3 spans 15 residues. CDR1 and CDR2 from the germline V gene are LGHNA and YNFKEQ. CDR3 loop: CASSQQMLQAYGYTF. As DNA, the CDR3 is TGTGCCAGCAGCCAGCAAATGCTGCAAGCCTATGGCTACACCTTC.

This clone was observed a handful of times. This chain connects TRBV7-2 to TRBJ2-1; D gene unclear. V was trimmed by 2 bases and J by 8 bases, leaving 10 bases between them. Germline CDR1 reads SGHTA; CDR2 reads FQGNSA. CDR3 size: 13 residues. The CDR3 DNA is TGTGCCAGCAGCTTAACCTTACAGTATGAGCAGTTCTTC. Residues: CASSLTLQYEQFF.

The chain uses TRBV7-2 and TRBJ2-5; TRBD2 matches 9 bases. The junction had 7 bases not matched to a gene; V was cut back by 0 bases and J by 5 bases. The CDR3 runs to 16 residues. Germline CDR1 and CDR2: SGHTA and FQGNSA. The DNA for the CDR3 is TGTGCCAGCAGCTTAGCCGGCGGGGGGGCCGTGGAGACCCAGTACTTC. It translates to CASSLAGGGAVETQYF.

The chain recombines TRBV7-2 with TRBJ1-4; D unresolved. V lost 2 bases and J lost 5, with 9 bases in between. The CDR3 consists of 14 residues. Germline V gene data show CDR1 as SGHTA and CDR2 as FQGNSA. The CDR3 sequence: CASSLQAYNEKLFF. CDR3 in DNA: TGTGCCAGCAGCTTACAGGCATACAATGAAAAACTGTTTTTT.

The chain couples TRBV6-6 to TRBJ1-2; D remains unclear. Germline V gene data show CDR1 as MNHNY and CDR2 as SVGAGI (reference sequence). The V end lost 7 bases, the J end lost 7 bases, and 10 bases lay between the germline ends. The CDR3 has 11 residues. The CDR3 reads CASTPGSGYTF. CDR3 DNA: TGTGCCAGCACCCCCGGGTCTGGCTACACCTTC.

V and J are TRBV5-1 and TRBJ1-1; D is undetermined. The CDR3 covers 13 residues. Germline V gene sequence: CDR1 SGHRS, CDR2 YFSETQ. The V end was cut by 1 base, the J end by 1 base, with 5 bases between. Here the CDR3 DNA reads TGCGCCAGCAGCTTGTCCAGGAACACTGAAGCTTTCTTT. It yields the protein CASSLSRNTEAFF.

The rearrangement joins TRBV5-6 to TRBJ2-6, with 9 bases that match TRBD1. Germline CDR1 SGHDT, CDR2 YYEEEE. This CDR3 is built from 19 residues. The V gene end was trimmed by 4 bases and the J gene end by 1 base; junction bases not matched to a gene: 12. For the CDR3, the DNA is TGTGCCAGCAGCCTATACTACAGGGGGCTAGGGTCTGGGGCCAACGTCCTGACTTTC. This sequence encodes CASSLYYRGLGSGANVLTF.

The gene calls are TRBV5-1 and TRBJ1-1; D unclear. Germline loops: CDR1 SGHRS, CDR2 YFSETQ. Trimming removed 0 bases from V and 2 bases from J, with 8 bases in between. There are 14 residues in the CDR3. The CDR3 region has the DNA TGCGCCAGCAGCTTGGAGCGGGCCAACACTGAAGCTTTCTTT. Encoded protein: CASSLERANTEAFF. The full variable domain, with the rest looked up from reference TRBV5-1 and TRBJ1-1, is KAGVTQTPRYLIKTRGQQVTLSCSPISGHRSVSWYQQTPGQGLQFLFEYFSETQRNKGNFPGRFSGRQFSNSRSEMNVSTLELGDSALYLCASSLERANTEAFFGQGTRLTVV.

The rearrangement joins TRBV19 to TRBJ2-7; weak D call: TRBD1 (5 bases). The CDR3 has 12 amino acids. Germline values: CDR1 LNHDA, CDR2 SQIVND (reference sequence). The ends were cut back, 5 bases at V and 3 bases at J, with 8 bases in the middle. The CDR3 DNA reads TGTGCCAGTAGTTCCCAGGGCTACGAGCAGTACTTC. Protein sequence: CASSSQGYEQYF.

The chain combines TRBV28 with TRBJ2-1; 8 bases are shared with TRBD2. Germline loops: CDR1 MDHEN, CDR2 SYDVKM. The CDR3 length is 13 residues. V trimming: 4 bases; J trimming: 10 bases; junction bases outside the gene matches: 6. In DNA, the CDR3 is TGTGCCAGCAGTTACGGACTAGCAGGCGAGCAGTTCTTC. This gives the protein CASSYGLAGEQFF.

The chain couples TRBV10-1 to TRBJ2-1; no clear D gene. Germline CDR1 and CDR2: WNHNN and SYGVQD (reference sequence). V lost 3 bases and J lost 3, with 9 bases in between. The CDR3 extends over 14 amino acids. The CDR3 DNA reads TGCGCCAGCAGTGACACTGGGCTCTACAATGAGCAGTTCTTC. Its protein product is CASSDTGLYNEQFF.

The count of this clone is one. V is TRBV19 and J is TRBJ2-2; maybe TRBD1 (6 bases). The CDR3 extends over 12 amino acids. Germline V gene data show CDR1 as LNHDA and CDR2 as SQIVND (reference sequence). Trimming took 9 bases from V and 6 from J, leaving 11 bases between them. The CDR3 DNA is TGTGCCAGCTACAGGGCGTCCGGGGAGCTGTTTTTT. Protein: CASYRASGELFF. The variable domain in full, completed from reference TRBV19 and TRBJ2-2, reads DGGITQSPKYLFRKEGQNVTLSCEQNLNHDAMYWYRQDPGQGLRLIYYSQIVNDFQKGDIAEGYSVSREKKESFPLTVTSAQKNPTAFYLCASYRASGELFFGEGSRLTVL.

The CDR3 DNA reads as TGTGCCAGCAGATCGACTAGGAAGACCGGGGAGCTGTTTTTT. This codes for CASRSTRKTGELFF. This chain connects TRBV7-2 to TRBJ2-2, with D perhaps TRBD2 (6 bases). With 6 bases removed from V and 5 bases from J, the gap between germline ends came to 13 bases. The CDR3 is 14 residues long. Per the germline V gene, CDR1 is SGHTA and CDR2 is FQGNSA.

The V gene is TRBV7-9, the J gene TRBJ1-1, with D uncertain. This CDR3 has 13 residues. Germline V gene lookup returns CDR1 SEHNR and CDR2 FQNEAQ (reference sequence). The V gene lost 4 bases and the J gene lost 1 base, with 7 bases spanning the gap. The DNA of the CDR3 is TGTGCCAGCAGCTGGGCAGAGAACACTGAAGCTTTCTTT. This translates into CASSWAENTEAFF.

This clone was detected only once. This CDR3 is CASSNNRAAKAFF. In DNA form, the CDR3 reads TGTGCCAGCAGTAATAACAGGGCCGCGAAGGCTTTCTTT. V gene TRBV2 combines with J gene TRBJ1-1, with D maybe TRBD1 (6 bases). V was trimmed by 5 bases and J by 11 bases, leaving 18 bases between them. The CDR3 has 13 amino acids. The germline CDR1 and CDR2 sequences are SNHLY and FYNNEI.

The rearrangement uses TRBV28 and TRBJ1-4; 8 nucleotides match TRBD1. This CDR3 contains 20 residues. The V segment lost 6 bases and the J segment 1 base; nucleotides outside the gene matches: 19. Germline V lookup: CDR1 MDHEN, CDR2 SYDVKM. The CDR3 nucleotides are TGTGCCAGCAGCCGCGCCGGGACAGGTTCAGTGGTGGTAACTAATGAAAAACTGTTTTTT. Its translation: CASSRAGTGSVVVTNEKLFF.

The chain has TRBV7-3 and TRBJ2-1; 7 bases fit TRBD1. This CDR3 region has 15 residues. Germline V gene data show CDR1 as SGHTA and CDR2 as FQGTGA. V lost 5 bases to trimming and J lost 2 bases; unmatched junction nucleotides: 6. In nucleotides, the CDR3 is TGTGCCAGCAGCCGTACACAGGGGCCCTACAATGAGCAGTTCTTC. It codes for CASSRTQGPYNEQFF.

V and J are TRBV10-1 and TRBJ1-5; possible D gene TRBD1, 5 bases. V was shortened by 7 bases and J by 1 base, with 20 bases between the two germline ends. Germline values: CDR1 WNHNN, CDR2 SYGVQD (reference sequence). The CDR3 spans 17 residues. CDR3 protein: CASNNAGPKCSNQPQHF. In DNA, the CDR3 is TGCGCCAGCAATAACGCAGGGCCCAAGTGCAGCAATCAGCCCCAGCATTTT.

CDR3 residues: CASSSPGQGVNEQFF. The CDR3 DNA sequence: TGTGCCAGCAGTTCTCCGGGACAGGGGGTCAATGAGCAGTTCTTC. The gene calls are TRBV6-5 and TRBJ2-1, with TRBD1 matching over 11 bases. Trimming took 4 bases from V and 6 from J; bases not matched to a gene: 5. The CDR3 runs to 15 residues. The germline V gene has CDR1 MNHEY and CDR2 SVGAGI.

The rearrangement links TRBV6-1 to TRBJ1-1, with a possible D match to TRBD1 (5 bases). Germline V gives CDR1 MNHNS, CDR2 SASEGT. Deletions cut 10 bases from V and 0 bases from J, with 18 bases between. This CDR3 comprises 15 residues. Here the CDR3 reads CATTPSGRVNTEAFF. The DNA of the CDR3 is TGTGCCACTACCCCATCGGGCAGGGTGAACACTGAAGCTTTCTTT.

This sequence joins TRBV6-6 and TRBJ1-5, with a weak D call TRBD1 (6 bases). CDR1 MNHNY and CDR2 SVGAGI come from the germline V gene (reference sequence). The CDR3 covers 15 residues. The V and J ends lost 1 base and 1 base respectively, with 8 bases between them. Here the CDR3 DNA reads TGTGCCAGCAGTTACTACCAGGGGAGCAATCAGCCCCAGCATTTT. It is translated as CASSYYQGSNQPQHF.

This chain joins TRBV19 and TRBJ1-4, with no clear D. Germline V gives CDR1 LNHDA, CDR2 SQIVND (reference sequence). Trimming removed 7 bases from V and 7 bases from J, with 16 bases in between. This CDR3 is built from 14 residues. The CDR3, as DNA: TGTGCCAGTAAGGTAGTGGAAAGCGGTGAAAAACTGTTTTTT. Translating it yields CASKVVESGEKLFF. The full variable domain, in which reference TRBV19 and TRBJ1-4 provide the parts outside the CDR3, is DGGITQSPKYLFRKEGQNVTLSCEQNLNHDAMYWYRQDPGQGLRLIYYSQIVNDFQKGDIAEGYSVSREKKESFPLTVTSAQKNPTAFYLCASKVVESGEKLFFGSGTQLSVL.